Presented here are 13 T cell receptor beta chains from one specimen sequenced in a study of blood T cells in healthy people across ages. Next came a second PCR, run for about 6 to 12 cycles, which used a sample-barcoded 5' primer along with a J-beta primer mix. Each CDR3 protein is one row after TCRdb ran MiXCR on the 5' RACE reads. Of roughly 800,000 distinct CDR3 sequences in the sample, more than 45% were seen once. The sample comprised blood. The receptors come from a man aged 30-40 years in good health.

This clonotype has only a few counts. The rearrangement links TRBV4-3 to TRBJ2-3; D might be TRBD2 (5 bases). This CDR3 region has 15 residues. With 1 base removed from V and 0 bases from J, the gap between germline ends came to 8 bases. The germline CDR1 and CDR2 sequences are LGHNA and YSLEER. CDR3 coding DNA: TGCGCCAGCAGCCAAGGGTCGGGGAGCACAGATACGCAGTATTTT. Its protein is CASSQGSGSTDTQYF.

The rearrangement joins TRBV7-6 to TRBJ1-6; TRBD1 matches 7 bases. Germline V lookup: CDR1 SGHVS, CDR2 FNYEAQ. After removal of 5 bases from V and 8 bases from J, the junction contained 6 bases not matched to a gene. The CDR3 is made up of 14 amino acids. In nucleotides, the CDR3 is TGTGCCAGCAGCCCGGGACAGAGAGATTCACCCCTCCACTTT. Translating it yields CASSPGQRDSPLHF.

The CDR3 reads CASSLPGRDDLNTEAFF. The DNA for the CDR3 is TGTGCCAGCAGCTTGCCGGGTAGGGACGATCTCAACACTGAAGCTTTCTTT. V gene TRBV5-6 combines with J gene TRBJ1-1; perhaps TRBD1 as D (5 bases). Germline V gene sequence: CDR1 SGHDT, CDR2 YYEEEE. Deletions cut 1 base from V and 2 bases from J, with 18 bases between. The CDR3 loop spans 17 amino acids.

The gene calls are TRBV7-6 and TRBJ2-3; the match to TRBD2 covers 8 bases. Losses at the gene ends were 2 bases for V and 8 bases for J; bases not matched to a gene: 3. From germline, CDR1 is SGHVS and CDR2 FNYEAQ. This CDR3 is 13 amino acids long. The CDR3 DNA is TGTGCCAGCAGCTTAATTGCGGGGGGTACGCAGTATTTT. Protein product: CASSLIAGGTQYF.

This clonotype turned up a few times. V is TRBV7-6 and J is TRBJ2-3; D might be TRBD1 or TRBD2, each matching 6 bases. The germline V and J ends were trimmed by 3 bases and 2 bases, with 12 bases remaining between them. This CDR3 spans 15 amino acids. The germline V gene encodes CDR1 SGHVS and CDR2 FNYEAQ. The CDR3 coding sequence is TGTGCCAGCAGCTTCACGGGGGCCCACACAGATACGCAGTATTTT. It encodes CASSFTGAHTDTQYF.

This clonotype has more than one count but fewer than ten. CDR3 amino acids: CASSYSRSYEQYF. The CDR3 DNA sequence: TGTGCCAGCAGTTACTCGCGATCCTACGAGCAGTACTTC. The chain carries TRBV6-6 and TRBJ2-7; D is ambiguous. Trimming pared 0 bases from V and 1 base from J, leaving 4 bases between. The CDR3 has 13 amino acids. Germline loops: CDR1 MNHNY, CDR2 SVGAGI (reference sequence).

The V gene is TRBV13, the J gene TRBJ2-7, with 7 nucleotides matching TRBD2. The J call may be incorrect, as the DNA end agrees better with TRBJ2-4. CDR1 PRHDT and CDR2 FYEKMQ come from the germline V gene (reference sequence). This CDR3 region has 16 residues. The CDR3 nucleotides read TGTGCCAGCAGCCTTGGGTTAGCGGGCCTTTCGGACATTCAGTACTTC. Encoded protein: CASSLGLAGLSDIQYF.

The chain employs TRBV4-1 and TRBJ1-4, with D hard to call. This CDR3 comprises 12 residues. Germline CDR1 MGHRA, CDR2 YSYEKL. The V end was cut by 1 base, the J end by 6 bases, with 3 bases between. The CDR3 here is CASSQVYEKLFF. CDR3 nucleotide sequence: TGCGCCAGCAGCCAAGTTTATGAAAAACTGTTTTTT.

The CDR3 nucleotides are TGCGCCAGCAGCCGAAGTCCGACTAGCGGGAGCTACAATGAGCAGTTCTTC. Its protein product is CASSRSPTSGSYNEQFF. The chain links TRBV4-3 to TRBJ2-1; 12 nucleotides align to TRBD2. V lost 4 bases, J lost 3 bases, and 7 bases stayed unmatched. This CDR3 contains 17 residues. The germline V gene has CDR1 LGHNA and CDR2 YSLEER.

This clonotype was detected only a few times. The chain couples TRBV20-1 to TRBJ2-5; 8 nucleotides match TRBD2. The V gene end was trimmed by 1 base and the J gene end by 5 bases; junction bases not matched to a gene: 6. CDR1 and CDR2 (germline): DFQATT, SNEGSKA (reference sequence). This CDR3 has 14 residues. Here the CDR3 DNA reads TGCAGTGCTAGAGCCCAGCGGGGGAGGGAGACCCAGTACTTC. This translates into CSARAQRGRETQYF.

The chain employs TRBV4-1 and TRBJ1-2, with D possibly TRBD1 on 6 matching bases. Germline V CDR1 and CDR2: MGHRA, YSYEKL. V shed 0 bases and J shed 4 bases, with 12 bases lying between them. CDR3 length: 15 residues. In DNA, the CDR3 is TGCGCCAGCAGCCAAGACAGGGGATCGAGCTATGGCTACACCTTC. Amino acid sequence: CASSQDRGSSYGYTF.

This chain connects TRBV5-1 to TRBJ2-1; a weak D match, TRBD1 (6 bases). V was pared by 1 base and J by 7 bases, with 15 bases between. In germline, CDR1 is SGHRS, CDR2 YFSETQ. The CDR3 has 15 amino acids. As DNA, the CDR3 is TGCGCCAGCAGCTTGAGGCAGGGGTGGGGGAATGAGCAGTTCTTC. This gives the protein CASSLRQGWGNEQFF.

As DNA, the CDR3 is TGTGCCAGCAGTTACTCACGTCCCCGGCAGCACACTGAAGCTTTCTTT. Protein: CASSYSRPRQHTEAFF. This chain joins TRBV6-5 and TRBJ1-1; D gene ambiguous. The germline gives CDR1 MNHEY, CDR2 SVGAGI. The CDR3 consists of 16 residues. Trimming shortened V by 0 bases and J by 3 bases, and 14 bases separated the two germline ends.